What follows are 4 T cell receptor beta chains derived from one specimen sequenced in a study of T cell changes during pregnancy in multiple sclerosis. Here immunoSEQ multiplex PCR was the method, and the copy in TCRdb shows in-frame clones only, minus some. The sample includes 40,000 to 50,000 clones, nearly 95% seen only once; the top ten take approximately 0.49%. The sequencing here drew on CD4+ T cells from peripheral blood mononuclear cells, taken in the first trimester of pregnancy. The receptor source for this set is a female donor with multiple sclerosis, enrolled in a pregnancy study.

The rearrangement links TRBV7-3 to TRBJ2-1; D possibly corresponds to TRBD1 (6 bases). Trimming removed 5 bases at V and 8 bases at J, with 16 bases between. There are 14 residues in the CDR3. CDR1 and CDR2 (germline): SGHTA, FQGTGA. The CDR3 here is CASSKDRYLDEQFF. The CDR3 DNA reads as TGTGCCAGCAGCAAAGACAGGTATCTCGATGAGCAGTTCTTC.

The rearrangement joins TRBV5-4 to TRBJ2-7; 9 bases agree with TRBD1. CDR1 SGHNT and CDR2 YYREEE come from the germline V gene (reference sequence). V shed 4 bases, J shed 4 bases, and the junction held 3 bases outside the gene matches. The CDR3 spans 13 residues. The CDR3: CASSPTGGYEQYF. The CDR3 nucleotides are TGTGCCAGCAGCCCGACAGGGGGGTACGAGCAGTACTTC.

The CDR3 loop reads CASSKTGAEDTGELFF. The CDR3 nucleotides are TGTGCCAGCAGCAAGACAGGAGCGGAGGACACCGGGGAGCTGTTTTTT. The genes are TRBV4-2 and TRBJ2-2, with TRBD1 as a possible D gene (6 bases). Germline V gene data show CDR1 as LGHNA and CDR2 as YNFKEQ. The ends were cut back, 5 bases at V and 3 bases at J, with 16 bases in the middle. The CDR3 sequence is 16 residues long.

V usage is TRBV7-9 and J usage is TRBJ1-5; tentative D call: TRBD1 (5 bases). The CDR3 length is 16 residues. The V end lost 1 base, the J end lost 2 bases, and 12 bases lay between the germline ends. The germline gives CDR1 SEHNR, CDR2 FQNEAQ (reference sequence). For the CDR3, the DNA is TGTGCCAGCAGCTTAGTTCAGGGTGCGGGCAATCAGCCCCAGCATTTT. It codes for CASSLVQGAGNQPQHF. The entire variable domain, with the rest obtained from reference TRBV7-9 and TRBJ1-5, is as follows: DTGVSQNPRHKITKRGQNVTFRCDPISEHNRLYWYRQTLGQGPEFLTYFQNEAQLEKSRLLSDRFSAERPKGSFSTLEIQRTEQGDSAMYLCASSLVQGAGNQPQHFGDGTRLSIL.